Listed below are T cell receptor beta chains from one sample, sequenced in a study of T cells expressing NK-cell markers. TCRdb reanalyzed the 5' RACE reads and collapses them to one entry per CDR3 protein, without DNA. This repertoire includes about 160,000 distinct CDR3 sequences. Sequences were obtained from blood T cells: a sorted CD56 or NKG2C T cell subset, CD4+ or CD8+ T cells, or bulk PBMC T cells (not recorded which). These receptors all come from a woman between 18 and 75 years old in good health. CDR3s include the opening cysteine and the closing phenylalanine or tryptophan.

j_call: TRBJ2-4
v_call: TRBV7-2
cdr3_aa: CASSLGRSGVNIQYF

j_call: TRBJ1-1
v_call: TRBV5-6
cdr3_aa: CASSLAGQGWNEAFF

j_call: TRBJ2-1
v_call: TRBV18
cdr3_aa: CASSPTATPATYNEQFF

j_call: TRBJ2-7
v_call: TRBV7-9
cdr3_aa: CASSLRPGGEQYF

j_call: TRBJ2-7
v_call: TRBV10-3
cdr3_aa: CATGKGTDSYEQYF

j_call: TRBJ2-1
v_call: TRBV4-2
cdr3_aa: CASSQVGLVLGEQFF

j_call: TRBJ1-2
v_call: TRBV27
cdr3_aa: CATLRQGDYGYTF

j_call: TRBJ2-7
v_call: TRBV9
cdr3_aa: CASSVAPTYEQYF

j_call: TRBJ1-4
v_call: TRBV12-3/TRBV12-4
cdr3_aa: CASSYSGEGEKLFF

j_call: TRBJ2-4
v_call: TRBV12-3/TRBV12-4
cdr3_aa: CASSLASQASGYF

j_call: TRBJ1-4
v_call: TRBV12-3/TRBV12-4
cdr3_aa: CASSSQGGAGGKLFF

j_call: TRBJ2-1
v_call: TRBV7-3
cdr3_aa: CASSSTGTSGRAGYNEQFF

j_call: TRBJ2-2
v_call: TRBV6-1
cdr3_aa: CATFSGGASAGELFF

j_call: TRBJ2-7
v_call: TRBV5-5
cdr3_aa: CASSLVDKPYEQYF